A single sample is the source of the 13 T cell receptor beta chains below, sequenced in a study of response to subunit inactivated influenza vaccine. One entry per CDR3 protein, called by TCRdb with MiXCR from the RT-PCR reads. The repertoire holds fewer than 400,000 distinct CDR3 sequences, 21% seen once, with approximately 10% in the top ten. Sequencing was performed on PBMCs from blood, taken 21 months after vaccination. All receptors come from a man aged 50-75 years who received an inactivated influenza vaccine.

CDR3 DNA: TGCAGTGCTAGACCATACGAGCAGTACTTC. It codes for CSARPYEQYF. The rearrangement links TRBV20-1 to TRBJ2-7; D not resolved. Germline CDR1 reads DFQATT; CDR2 reads SNEGSKA (reference sequence). CDR3 length: 10 amino acids. The ends were cut back, 2 bases at V and 4 bases at J, with 3 bases in the middle.

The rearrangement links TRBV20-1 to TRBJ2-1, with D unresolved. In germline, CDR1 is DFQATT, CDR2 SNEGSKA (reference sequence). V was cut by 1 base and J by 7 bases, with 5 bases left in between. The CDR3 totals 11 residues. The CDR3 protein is CSARGGNEQFF. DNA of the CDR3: TGCAGTGCTAGAGGGGGAAATGAGCAGTTCTTC.

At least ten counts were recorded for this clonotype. In DNA form, the CDR3 reads TGTGCCAGCAGCCAAGATTGGAGCACTGAAGCTTTCTTT. It yields the protein CASSQDWSTEAFF. The V gene is TRBV4-2, the J gene TRBJ1-1; D remains unclear. V dropped 0 bases and J dropped 4 bases, with 6 bases sitting between them. The CDR3 sequence is 13 residues long. The V gene's germline CDR1 is LGHNA and CDR2 YNFKEQ.

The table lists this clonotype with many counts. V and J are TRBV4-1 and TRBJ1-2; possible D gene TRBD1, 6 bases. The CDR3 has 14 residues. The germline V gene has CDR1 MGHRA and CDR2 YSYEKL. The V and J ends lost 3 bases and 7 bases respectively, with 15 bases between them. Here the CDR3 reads CASSQAGHGSGYTF. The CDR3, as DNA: TGCGCCAGCAGCCAGGCGGGACACGGCTCTGGCTACACCTTC.

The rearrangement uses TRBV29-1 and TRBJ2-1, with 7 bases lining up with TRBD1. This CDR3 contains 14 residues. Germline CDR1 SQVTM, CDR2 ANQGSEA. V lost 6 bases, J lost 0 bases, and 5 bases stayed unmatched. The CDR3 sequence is CSVRTGSSYNEQFF. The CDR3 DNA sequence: TGCAGCGTACGGACAGGCAGCTCCTACAATGAGCAGTTCTTC.

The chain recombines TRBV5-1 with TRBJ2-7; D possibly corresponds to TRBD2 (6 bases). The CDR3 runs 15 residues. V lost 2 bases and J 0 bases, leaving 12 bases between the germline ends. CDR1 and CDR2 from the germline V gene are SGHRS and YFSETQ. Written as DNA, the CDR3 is TGCGCCAGCAGCTTCTCGGAGCGGGTCTCCTACGAGCAGTACTTC. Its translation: CASSFSERVSYEQYF.

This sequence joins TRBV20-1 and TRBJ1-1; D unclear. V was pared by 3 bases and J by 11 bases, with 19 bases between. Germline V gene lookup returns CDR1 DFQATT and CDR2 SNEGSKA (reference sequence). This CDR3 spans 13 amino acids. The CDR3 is CSASPPEAIGAFF. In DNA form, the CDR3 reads TGCAGTGCTAGTCCGCCGGAGGCCATCGGGGCTTTCTTT.

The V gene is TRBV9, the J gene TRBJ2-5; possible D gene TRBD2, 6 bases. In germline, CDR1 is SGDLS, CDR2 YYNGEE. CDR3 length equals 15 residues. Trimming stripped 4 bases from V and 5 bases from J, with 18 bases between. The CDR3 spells CASSRSGTRRETQYF. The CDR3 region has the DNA TGTGCCAGCAGCCGATCTGGGACTCGCAGGGAGACCCAGTACTTC.

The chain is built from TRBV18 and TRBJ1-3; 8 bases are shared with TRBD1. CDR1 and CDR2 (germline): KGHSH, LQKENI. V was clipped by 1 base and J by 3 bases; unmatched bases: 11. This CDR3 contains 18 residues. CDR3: CASSPRSGQGSGGNTIYF. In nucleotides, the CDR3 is TGTGCCAGCTCACCACGATCCGGACAGGGAAGTGGTGGAAACACCATATATTTT. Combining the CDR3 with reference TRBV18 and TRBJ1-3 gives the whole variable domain NAGVMQNPRHLVRRRGQEARLRCSPMKGHSHVYWYRQLPEEGLKFMVYLQKENIIDESGMPKERFSAEFPKEGPSILRIQQVVRGDSAAYFCASSPRSGQGSGGNTIYFGEGSWLTVV.

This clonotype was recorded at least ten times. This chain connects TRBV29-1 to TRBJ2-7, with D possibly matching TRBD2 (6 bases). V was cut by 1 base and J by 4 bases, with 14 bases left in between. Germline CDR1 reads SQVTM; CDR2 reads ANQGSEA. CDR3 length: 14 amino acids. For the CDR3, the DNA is TGCAGCGTTGAAGTTAGCGGCCAGGGATACGAGCAGTACTTC. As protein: CSVEVSGQGYEQYF.

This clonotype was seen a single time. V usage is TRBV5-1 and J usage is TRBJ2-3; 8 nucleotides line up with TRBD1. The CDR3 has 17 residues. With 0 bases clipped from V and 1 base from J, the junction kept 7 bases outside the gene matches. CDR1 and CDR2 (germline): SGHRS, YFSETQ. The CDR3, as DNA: TGCGCCAGCAGCTTGGTCGCGGGGACAGGCGGCACAGATACGCAGTATTTT. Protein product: CASSLVAGTGGTDTQYF.

CDR3 sequence (DNA): TGTGCCAGCAGGGCATATTCACCCCTCCACTTT. Translation gives CASRAYSPLHF. This chain joins TRBV28 and TRBJ1-6, with unresolved D. Germline V CDR1 and CDR2: MDHEN, SYDVKM. The length of the CDR3 is 11 residues. The germline V and J ends were trimmed by 6 bases and 8 bases, with 5 bases remaining between them. Filled out from reference TRBV28 and TRBJ1-6, the complete variable domain reads DVKVTQSSRYLVKRTGEKVFLECVQDMDHENMFWYRQDPGLGLRLIYFSYDVKMKEKGDIPEGYSVSREKKERFSLILESASTNQTSMYLCASRAYSPLHFGNGTRLTVT.

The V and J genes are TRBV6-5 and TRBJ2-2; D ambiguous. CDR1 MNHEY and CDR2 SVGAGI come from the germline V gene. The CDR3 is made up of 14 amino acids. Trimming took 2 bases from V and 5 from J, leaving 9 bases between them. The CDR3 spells CASSYSSRTGELFF. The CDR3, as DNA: TGTGCCAGCAGTTACAGTTCTAGGACCGGGGAGCTGTTTTTT.